This TCR beta chain is from a study of beta chain features in type 1 diabetes. Across the study: Healthy donors resembled patients in age, gender and cell yields. Study-wide results and caveats: Healthy donors had naive, central memory and Treg TCRB repertoires that appeared less similar than those seen among patients.

Expressed TCRB transcripts got sequenced, as all isolated RNA was reverse transcribed. The repertoire was sequenced with immunoSEQ multiplex PCR; TCRdb's copy has only in-frame clones and lacks some. The sample has fewer than 550,000 clones; roughly 11% are singletons. On average, the one heparinised blood draw given by each donor was about 100 mL. Purity (above 95%) was reached by all sorted populations. CDR1 and CDR2 from the germline V gene are SGHDN and FVKESK. This CDR3 spans 13 amino acids. V lost 1 base and J lost 4; bases outside the gene matches: 0. This clone was seen more than once but under ten times. Its antigen is not known.

The rearrangement joins TRBV14 to TRBJ1-2, with 7 bases fitting TRBD1. The source is a woman between 18 and 29 years old in good health. Sequencing was performed on naive CD4+ T cells from blood. The CDR3 DNA sequence: TGTGCCAGCAGCCAAGGGACAGGCTATGGCTACACCTTC. Translating gives CASSQGTGYGYTF.